This T cell receptor (beta chain) stems from a study of shared clonotypes between healthy human individuals. The CDR3 is 16 residues long. V lost 4 bases and J 7 bases, leaving 22 bases between the germline ends. From germline, CDR1 is MDHEN and CDR2 SYDVKM. Sequencing was performed with immunoSEQ multiplex PCR; in TCRdb, only in-frame clones are kept and a portion is missing. The sample lists 2 million to 2.5 million clones; about 92% were seen once. This clone is a singleton in its sample. The rearrangement joins TRBV28 to TRBJ2-5, with a possible D match to TRBD2 (6 bases). Material: naive CD4+ T cells from PBMCs. Subset: CD45RA+ positively selected. The source of this sequence is a man younger than 35 in good health. Some clones in this sample may be carry-over from other donors' samples. The CDR3 region is CASSSLLAGTRGTQYF. The CDR3 coding sequence is TGTGCCAGCAGTTCTCTTTTGGCGGGAACCCGAGGGACCCAGTACTTC.